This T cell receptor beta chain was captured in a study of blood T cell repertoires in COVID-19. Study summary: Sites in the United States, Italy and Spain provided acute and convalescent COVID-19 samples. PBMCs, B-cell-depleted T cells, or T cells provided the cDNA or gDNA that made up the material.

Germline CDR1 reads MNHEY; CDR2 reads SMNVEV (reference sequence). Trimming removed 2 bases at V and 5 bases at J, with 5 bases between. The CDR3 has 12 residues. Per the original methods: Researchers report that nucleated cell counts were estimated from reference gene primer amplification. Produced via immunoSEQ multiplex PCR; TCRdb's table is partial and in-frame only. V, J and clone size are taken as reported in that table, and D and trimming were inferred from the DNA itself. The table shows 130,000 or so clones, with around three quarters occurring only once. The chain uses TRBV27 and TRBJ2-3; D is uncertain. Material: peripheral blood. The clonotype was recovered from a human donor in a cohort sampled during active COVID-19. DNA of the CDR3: TGTGCCAGCAGTTTACTAGGAGATACGCAGTATTTT. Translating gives CASSLLGDTQYF.